This T cell receptor beta chain was documented in a study of spatial heterogeneity in lung cancer. Study in general: The count of detected beta-chain sequences consistently exceeded that of alpha-chain sequences. The study, taken as a whole, reports: Blood showed ubiquitous tumor TCRs more often at resection than at routine follow-up.

V lost 6 bases, J lost 2 bases, and 9 bases stayed unmatched. The V gene's germline CDR1 is MNHNY and CDR2 SVGAGI (reference sequence). The CDR3 has 16 residues. Unique molecular identifiers, one per molecule, were present on every TCR cDNA molecule. MiXCR, applied by TCRdb to the 5' RACE reads, yields one record per CDR3 protein. The table has 45,000 or so distinct CDR3 sequences, about an eighth seen once; the top ten hold around 39%. Noted time point: sample taken at primary tumor resection. Material for sequencing was whole RNA from tumor, nontumor lung or frozen PBMC, left unsorted. Samples came from some 73 TRACERx patients with untreated early-stage lung cancer. To note about this clonotype: The antigen is not known.

The sequenced sample was PBMCs, obtained at surgery. The chain has TRBV6-6 and TRBJ2-1; 8 bases match TRBD2. The receptor's source is a female donor with early-stage non-small cell lung cancer. The CDR3 nucleotides read TGTGCCAGCAGCCCCCCGGGGGGGGCCCCCTACAATGAGCAGTTCTTC. Protein product: CASSPPGGAPYNEQFF.